These 28 T cell receptor beta chains were sequenced from one sample in a study of blood T cell repertoires in COVID-19. Profiling relied on immunoSEQ multiplex PCR, and the TCRdb table lists in-frame clones only, not all of them. This sample has 310,000 or so clones, with roughly 82% found just once. Specimen: peripheral blood. The receptors derive from a woman in her 50s with acute or convalescent COVID-19.

The chain links TRBV15 to TRBJ2-1; D perhaps matches TRBD1 (5 bases). V was cut by 3 bases and J by 5 bases, with 8 bases left in between. This CDR3 spans 13 amino acids. Germline V CDR1 and CDR2: LNHNV, YYDKDF (reference sequence). CDR3 sequence reads: CATSSRQNNEQFF. Here the CDR3 DNA reads TGTGCCACCAGCAGCAGACAGAACAATGAGCAGTTCTTC.

The rearrangement uses TRBV7-8 and TRBJ2-3, with 10 bases matching TRBD2. Trimming took 0 bases from V and 5 from J; bases not matched to a gene: 11. Looked up from germline, CDR1 is SGHVS and CDR2 is FQNEAQ. The CDR3 runs 18 residues. DNA for the CDR3: TGTGCCAGCAGCTTAGCGGCAGCGGGAGGGCGGGTCGGAGATACGCAGTATTTT. It yields the protein CASSLAAAGGRVGDTQYF.

The rearrangement uses TRBV11-2 and TRBJ2-5; 12 bases line up with TRBD1. The CDR3 sequence is 15 residues long. Germline V lookup: CDR1 SGHAT, CDR2 FQNNGV. The trim removed 5 bases at V and 4 bases at J, leaving 5 bases unmatched. CDR3 loop: CASSGTGGVRETQYF. CDR3 bases: TGTGCCAGCAGCGGGACAGGGGGCGTTCGAGAGACCCAGTACTTC.

The chain carries TRBV27 and TRBJ1-5; a possible D gene is TRBD1 (5 bases). Germline assignment: CDR1 MNHEY and CDR2 SMNVEV (reference sequence). Trimming cost V 2 bases and J 0 bases, with 11 bases left between them. The CDR3 totals 16 residues. DNA for the CDR3: TGTGCCAGCAGTTTAACCCGACAGAATAGCAATCAGCCCCAGCATTTT. Protein product: CASSLTRQNSNQPQHF.

This clone was seen only a few times. V and J are TRBV11-1 and TRBJ1-1; weak D call: TRBD1 (6 bases). The CDR3 contains 15 residues. The V end lost 1 base, the J end lost 6 bases, and 15 bases lay between the germline ends. Germline V gene sequence: CDR1 SGHAT, CDR2 FQDESV (reference sequence). The CDR3 region is CASSLGRDMYSEAFF. The DNA for the CDR3 is TGTGCCAGCAGCTTAGGCCGGGACATGTACTCTGAAGCTTTCTTT.

This clone came up a few times. The rearrangement uses TRBV5-1 and TRBJ2-2; D is undetermined. V lost 0 bases, J lost 4 bases, and 4 bases lay in between. The germline CDR1 and CDR2 sequences are SGHRS and YFSETQ. This CDR3 is built from 13 residues. The CDR3 sequence: CASSLVGTGELFF. In DNA form, the CDR3 reads TGCGCCAGCAGCTTGGTCGGCACCGGGGAGCTGTTTTTT.

The genes are TRBV7-9 and TRBJ2-2; 9 positions match TRBD1. V lost 4 bases to trimming and J lost 5 bases; unmatched junction nucleotides: 8. CDR3 size: 16 residues. The germline V gene encodes CDR1 SEHNR and CDR2 FQNEAQ (reference sequence). The CDR3 sequence is CASSWGDRGLTGELFF. CDR3 coding DNA: TGTGCCAGCAGCTGGGGAGACAGGGGGTTGACCGGGGAGCTGTTTTTT.

The chain is built from TRBV15 and TRBJ2-7; D possibly corresponds to TRBD2 (6 bases). V lost 1 base, J lost 6 bases, and 10 bases lay in between. This CDR3 comprises 13 residues. CDR1 is LNHNV, CDR2 YYDKDF, per germline (reference sequence). The chain's CDR3 is CATSRAPGSEQYF. CDR3 DNA: TGTGCCACCAGCAGAGCTCCCGGGAGCGAGCAGTACTTC.

The chain couples TRBV29-1 to TRBJ2-1; D gene ambiguous. This CDR3 is built from 10 residues. Germline V gene data show CDR1 as SQVTM and CDR2 as ANQGSEA. The V and J ends lost 4 bases and 8 bases respectively, with 6 bases between them. Written as DNA, the CDR3 is TGCAGCGTTGGGCAAGATGAGCAGTTCTTC. The encoded protein is CSVGQDEQFF.

The genes are TRBV6-5 and TRBJ2-7, with 11 bases matching TRBD2. This CDR3 has 14 amino acids. Germline V gene data show CDR1 as MNHEY and CDR2 as SVGAGI. J lost 3 bases, V lost 6 bases, and 4 bases had no gene match. In DNA form, the CDR3 reads TGTGCCAGCAGCACTAGCGGGAGTGGCTACGAGCAGTACTTC. Translating it yields CASSTSGSGYEQYF.

The chain recombines TRBV6-5 with TRBJ1-4; no clear D. This CDR3 has 12 residues. V was cut by 0 bases and J by 8 bases, with 4 bases left in between. Germline V gene lookup returns CDR1 MNHEY and CDR2 SVGAGI. The CDR3: CASSYSGEKLFF. In DNA, the CDR3 is TGTGCCAGCAGTTACTCGGGCGAAAAACTGTTTTTT.

V and J are TRBV2 and TRBJ2-7, with 8 bases matching TRBD2. The length of the CDR3 is 14 residues. CDR1 SNHLY and CDR2 FYNNEI come from the germline V gene. The V and J ends lost 4 bases and 2 bases, in that order; junction bases with no gene match: 4. The CDR3 DNA follows: TGTGCCAGCAGTGTACTAGCGGAGGCCTACGAGCAGTACTTC. It specifies CASSVLAEAYEQYF.

The chain employs TRBV7-2 and TRBJ1-1; weak D call: TRBD1 (5 bases). Germline V gene sequence: CDR1 SGHTA, CDR2 FQGNSA. V was trimmed by 5 bases and J by 1 base, leaving 11 bases between them. The CDR3 is made up of 14 amino acids. The CDR3 DNA reads TGTGCCAGCAGCGCATCGGGGGGGAACACTGAAGCTTTCTTT. This codes for CASSASGGNTEAFF.

The genes are TRBV14 and TRBJ2-1; TRBD2 matches 13 bases. V trimming: 6 bases; J trimming: 8 bases; junction bases outside the gene matches: 4. The CDR3 spans 14 residues. Germline V CDR1 and CDR2: SGHDN, FVKESK. For the CDR3, the DNA is TGTGCCAGCAGGCACACTAGCGGGAGGGATGAGCAGTTCTTC. Translation gives CASRHTSGRDEQFF.

The chain carries TRBV11-3 and TRBJ2-2; weak D call: TRBD1 (5 bases). The CDR3 spans 14 residues. V lost 2 bases, J lost 3 bases, and 7 bases lay in between. The germline V gene has CDR1 SGHNT and CDR2 YENEEA. The CDR3 loop is CASSLQGDTGELFF. The CDR3 DNA follows: TGTGCCAGCAGCTTACAGGGCGACACCGGGGAGCTGTTTTTT. Supplemented by reference TRBV11-3 and TRBJ2-2, the full variable domain reads EAGVVQSPRYKIIEKKQPVAFWCNPISGHNTLYWYLQNLGQGPELLIRYENEEAVDDSQLPKDRFSAERLKGVDSTLKIQPAELGDSAVYLCASSLQGDTGELFFGEGSRLTVL.

J is TRBJ2-1 and V is TRBV5-1; 9 bases map to TRBD2. The germline V gene encodes CDR1 SGHRS and CDR2 YFSETQ. This CDR3 region has 14 residues. Unmatched junction bases numbered 6, after V lost 3 bases and J lost 8 bases. The DNA of the CDR3 is TGCGCCAGCAGCTCCGGGACTAGCATGTATGAGCAGTTCTTC. This codes for CASSSGTSMYEQFF.

The chain carries TRBV9 and TRBJ2-2, with unresolved D. Germline V gene lookup returns CDR1 SGDLS and CDR2 YYNGEE. V dropped 4 bases and J dropped 5 bases, with 12 bases sitting between them. The length of the CDR3 is 14 residues. As DNA, the CDR3 is TGTGCCAGCAGCTCTTTTTCTCGGACCGGGGAGCTGTTTTTT. This gives the protein CASSSFSRTGELFF.

CDR3 protein: CASIVTGDYGYTF. DNA of the CDR3: TGTGCCAGCATCGTGACAGGGGACTATGGCTACACCTTC. The chain recombines TRBV5-8 with TRBJ1-2; TRBD1 aligns across 8 bases. Germline V gene sequence: CDR1 SGHTS, CDR2 YDEGEE. The CDR3 loop spans 13 amino acids. J was trimmed by 3 bases and V by 6 bases; bases with no gene match: 4.

In this sample, this clone turned up a few times. The chain recombines TRBV12-3 or TRBV12-4 with TRBJ2-1, with 7 bases aligning to TRBD1. The CDR3 runs 13 residues. V dropped 3 bases and J dropped 7; count of bases not matched to a gene: 3. The CDR3 DNA reads TGTGCCAGCAGTTTCCTGACAGGGAATGAGCAGTTCTTC. It is translated as CASSFLTGNEQFF.

The count of this clone is one. This chain uses TRBV5-1 with TRBJ2-3; D might be TRBD2 (6 bases). This CDR3 has 13 amino acids. Germline-derived CDR1 and CDR2 are SGHRS and YFSETQ. V was trimmed by 1 base and J by 6 bases, leaving 9 bases between them. The CDR3 sequence: CASSLTSKDTQYF. Here the CDR3 DNA reads TGCGCCAGCAGCTTGACTAGCAAGGATACGCAGTATTTT.

The chain has TRBV24-1 and TRBJ2-2; 7 bases fit TRBD1. The V gene's germline CDR1 is KGHDR and CDR2 SFDVKD. The CDR3 is 16 residues long. V was pared by 3 bases and J by 2 bases, with 5 bases of the junction left unmatched. The CDR3 loop reads CATSDTRDSNTGELFF. Here the CDR3 DNA reads TGTGCCACCAGTGATACCCGGGACAGCAACACCGGGGAGCTGTTTTTT.

The chain recombines TRBV19 with TRBJ2-3; 7 bases fit TRBD1. The CDR3 spans 15 residues. V was pared by 10 bases and J by 3 bases, with 13 bases of the junction left unmatched. CDR1 is LNHDA, CDR2 SQIVND, per germline (reference sequence). CDR3 loop: CATQTGSYRTDTQYF. The CDR3, as DNA: TGTGCCACCCAGACAGGGTCGTATCGGACAGATACGCAGTATTTT. The full variable domain, in which reference TRBV19 and TRBJ2-3 provide the parts outside the CDR3, is DGGITQSPKYLFRKEGQNVTLSCEQNLNHDAMYWYRQDPGQGLRLIYYSQIVNDFQKGDIAEGYSVSREKKESFPLTVTSAQKNPTAFYLCATQTGSYRTDTQYFGPGTRLTVL.

The rearrangement joins TRBV28 to TRBJ1-1; D may be TRBD1 (6 bases). V was clipped by 8 bases and J by 4 bases, with 11 bases between them. Germline CDR1 reads MDHEN; CDR2 reads SYDVKM. The CDR3 consists of 12 residues. CDR3: CASLGGVTEAFF. In DNA, the CDR3 is TGTGCCAGCCTAGGGGGGGTCACTGAAGCTTTCTTT.

J is TRBJ1-2 and V is TRBV12-3 or TRBV12-4; D possibly corresponds to TRBD1 (5 bases). The CDR3 covers 13 residues. V lost 2 bases to trimming and J lost 4 bases, with 8 bases between them. The CDR3 region is CASSLRGFYGYTF. In DNA form, the CDR3 reads TGTGCCAGCAGTTTAAGGGGCTTCTATGGCTACACCTTC.

The chain is built from TRBV6-5 and TRBJ2-1, with 15 bases identical to TRBD2. The J segment lost 10 bases and the V segment lost 6 bases, leaving 7 bases of the junction unmatched. The CDR3 has 15 residues. CDR1 and CDR2 (germline): MNHEY, SVGAGI. CDR3 sequence (DNA): TGTGCCAGCAGCTGGACTAGCGGGAGGGCCCACGAGCAGTTCTTC. This sequence encodes CASSWTSGRAHEQFF.

The J gene is TRBJ1-2, the V gene TRBV5-1; D is perhaps TRBD1 (5 bases). The CDR3 consists of 15 residues. The V gene's germline CDR1 is SGHRS and CDR2 YFSETQ. Trimming took 6 bases from V and 0 from J, leaving 15 bases between them. Here the CDR3 reads CASTIGGAPNYGYTF. CDR3 nucleotide sequence: TGCGCCAGCACCATCGGCGGGGCACCTAACTATGGCTACACCTTC.

The V and J genes are TRBV7-2 and TRBJ1-3; no definite D call. The CDR3 spans 15 residues. The V and J ends lost 4 bases and 0 bases respectively, with 10 bases between them. CDR1 is SGHTA and CDR2 is FQGNSA in the germline V gene. CDR3 sequence reads: CASSSPSLSGNTIYF. The CDR3 DNA follows: TGTGCCAGCAGCTCCCCCAGTCTCTCTGGAAACACCATATATTTT.

The CDR3 sequence: CSASRARLSNQPQHF. CDR3 sequence (DNA): TGCAGTGCTAGTCGGGCCAGACTAAGCAATCAGCCCCAGCATTTT. J is TRBJ1-5 and V is TRBV20-1; D unclear. The CDR3 totals 15 residues. Looked up from germline, CDR1 is DFQATT and CDR2 is SNEGSKA (reference sequence). V was trimmed by 3 bases and J by 1 base, leaving 13 bases between them.